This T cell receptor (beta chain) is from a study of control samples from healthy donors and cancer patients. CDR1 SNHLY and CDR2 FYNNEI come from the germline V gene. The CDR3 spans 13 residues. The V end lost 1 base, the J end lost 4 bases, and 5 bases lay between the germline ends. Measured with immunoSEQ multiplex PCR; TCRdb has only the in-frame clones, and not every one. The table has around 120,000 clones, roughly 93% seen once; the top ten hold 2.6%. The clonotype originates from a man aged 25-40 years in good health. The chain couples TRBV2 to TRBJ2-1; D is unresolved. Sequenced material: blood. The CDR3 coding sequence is TGTGCCAGCAGTGAAGTTAAGTACAATGAGCAGTTCTTC. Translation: CASSEVKYNEQFF.